These 22 T cell receptor beta chains were sequenced from one sample in a study of prognosis after radiotherapy for stage I lung cancer. Using two-round multiplex PCR, the authors amplified TCR beta CDR3 from genomic DNA. The first PCR round targeted every TRBV and TRBJ gene with specific primers. TCRdb re-called the multiplex PCR reads with MiXCR, one entry per CDR3 protein. In the table there are about 16,000 distinct CDR3 sequences, under 50% of which are singletons. The source material was PBMCs, sampled before or after stereotactic body radiation therapy (not recorded which). The receptors originated from a donor at least 50 years old with non-small cell lung cancer.

Turning to this clonotype: It is likely a read error: a sequence one base away is far more abundant. The rearrangement joins TRBV6-5 to TRBJ1-6; 7 positions agree with TRBD1. The germline CDR1 and CDR2 sequences are MNHEY and SVGAGI. There are 16 residues in the CDR3. The V and J ends lost 4 bases and 6 bases, in that order; junction bases with no gene match: 9. The CDR3 DNA sequence: TGTGCCAGCAGTTCCTCCCGGGACAGCATTAATTCACCCCTCCACTTT. Encoded protein: CASSSSRDSINSPLHF.

The chain has TRBV20-1 and TRBJ2-2; tentatively, D is TRBD1 or TRBD2 (7 bases each). V lost 1 base and J lost 2, with 20 bases in between. CDR3 length equals 18 residues. CDR1 is DFQATT, CDR2 SNEGSKA, per germline (reference sequence). CDR3 bases: TGCAGTGCTAGAGCAGGGGGGGGGCTAGCGGCTAACACCGGGGAGCTGTTTTTT. This codes for CSARAGGGLAANTGELFF.

This clonotype has a count of ten or more. V and J are TRBV13 and TRBJ1-1, with TRBD1 matching over 7 bases. The J segment lost 3 bases and the V segment lost 4 bases, leaving 11 bases of the junction unmatched. The CDR3 loop spans 16 amino acids. Germline V gives CDR1 PRHDT, CDR2 FYEKMQ (reference sequence). CDR3 protein: CASSSLGQLGDTEAFF. CDR3 nucleotides: TGTGCCAGCAGCTCGTTGGGACAGCTGGGGGACACTGAAGCTTTCTTT.

V and J are TRBV9 and TRBJ2-5; D not resolved. The CDR3 length is 13 residues. The V gene lost 4 bases and the J gene lost 3 bases, with 10 bases spanning the gap. Germline lookup yields CDR1 SGDLS and CDR2 YYNGEE. CDR3 protein: CASSPSWKETQYF. CDR3 coding DNA: TGTGCCAGCAGCCCCTCGTGGAAAGAGACCCAGTACTTC. The full variable domain, completed using reference TRBV9 and TRBJ2-5, is DSGVTQTPKHLITATGQRVTLRCSPRSGDLSVYWYQQSLDQGLQFLIQYYNGEERAKGNILERFSAQQFPDLHSELNLSSLELGDSALYFCASSPSWKETQYFGPGTRLLVL.

By proportion, this clonotype is medium-sized. The CDR3 bases are TGTGCCTGGAGTCTGAAGGGACCGAATGAGCAGTTCTTC. Translating gives CAWSLKGPNEQFF. The chain couples TRBV30 to TRBJ2-1; D might be TRBD1 or TRBD2, each matching 5 bases. The CDR3 has 13 residues. From germline, CDR1 is GTSNPN and CDR2 SVGIG (reference sequence). Trimming removed 2 bases from V and 7 bases from J, with 12 bases in between.

The chain combines TRBV6-9 with TRBJ2-7, with D tentatively TRBD1 (5 bases). With 2 bases removed from V and 7 bases from J, the gap between germline ends came to 15 bases. Germline lookup yields CDR1 MNHGY and CDR2 SVAAGI. This CDR3 spans 14 amino acids. The CDR3 here is CASSYDGQGGEQYF. Here the CDR3 DNA reads TGTGCCAGCAGTTATGATGGGCAGGGTGGGGAGCAGTACTTC.

This clonotype was seen at least ten times. For the CDR3, the DNA is TGCAGTGCTAGAGGGGGGGATACGCAGTATTTT. Its protein product is CSARGGDTQYF. The chain employs TRBV20-1 and TRBJ2-3, with D tentatively TRBD1 or TRBD2 (5 bases each). This CDR3 has 11 residues. CDR1 DFQATT and CDR2 SNEGSKA come from the germline V gene (reference sequence). The V end was cut by 1 base, the J end by 6 bases, with 5 bases between.

This clonotype was found many times. The V gene is TRBV11-2, the J gene TRBJ1-3; 9 nucleotides line up with TRBD1. The CDR3 sequence is 13 residues long. Germline trimming cut 7 bases from V and 7 bases from J; bases unmatched to any gene: 5. Germline V gene data show CDR1 as SGHAT and CDR2 as FQNNGV. CDR3 coding DNA: TGTGCCAGCACCGAGACAGGGGGGAACACCATATATTTT. Its translation is CASTETGGNTIYF.

This clonotype has a handful of counts. This may stem from a read error, because a much larger clone lies one nucleotide away. The chain employs TRBV6-6 and TRBJ1-1; 7 bases are shared with TRBD1. CDR1 and CDR2 (germline): MNHNY, SVGAGI (reference sequence). V lost 0 bases and J lost 0; bases outside the gene matches: 4. The CDR3 is 16 amino acids. The CDR3 nucleotides read TGTGCCAGCAGTTACTCGGCTAGGGGGCTGAACACTGAAGCTTTCTTT. Translation: CASSYSARGLNTEAFF.

This clonotype was detected ten times or more. This chain links TRBV5-1 with TRBJ1-4, with a possible D match to TRBD1 (6 bases). This CDR3 has 16 residues. Trimming took off 4 bases at V and 5 bases at J, with 18 bases between the two ends. Per germline, CDR1 SGHRS and CDR2 YFSETQ. DNA of the CDR3: TGCGCCAGCAGCCCCTTGGGGGGGGGCGGAAATGAAAAACTGTTTTTT. Its protein product is CASSPLGGGGNEKLFF.

As for this clonotype: A single base separates this from a much larger clone, so it may be a read error. The chain carries TRBV5-4 and TRBJ1-1, with D possibly TRBD1 on 5 matching bases. The germline V gene encodes CDR1 SGHNT and CDR2 YYREEE (reference sequence). The length of the CDR3 is 13 residues. V lost 4 bases to trimming and J lost 6 bases, with 13 bases between them. The CDR3 DNA reads TGTGCCAGCAGCCTACAGGTGCTCGCTGAAGCTTTCTTT. It codes for CASSLQVLAEAFF.

About this clonotype: At one of its ends the junction is not consistent with the germline gene, which may arise from a read error. The rearrangement uses TRBV11-2 and TRBJ2-1, with a weak D call TRBD1 (6 bases). CDR3 size: 16 residues. CDR1 and CDR2 (germline): SGHAT, FQNNGV. This chain's CDR3 is CAISSPDRTLYNEQFF. CDR3 nucleotides: TGTGCCATCAGCTCACCGGACAGAACCCTCTACAATGAGCAGTTCTTC.

This sequence joins TRBV5-1 and TRBJ1-6; D perhaps matches TRBD1 (6 bases). This CDR3 has 15 amino acids. CDR1 is SGHRS and CDR2 is YFSETQ in the germline V gene. The ends were cut back, 0 bases at V and 9 bases at J, with 13 bases in the middle. CDR3 protein: CASSLAWGAGSPLHF. As DNA, the CDR3 is TGCGCCAGCAGCTTGGCCTGGGGGGCCGGTTCACCCCTCCACTTT.

This clonotype was counted many times. V usage is TRBV6-1 and J usage is TRBJ2-7, with D tentatively TRBD1 (5 bases). Germline CDR1 MNHNS, CDR2 SASEGT. Trimming removed 6 bases at V and 6 bases at J, with 9 bases between. The CDR3 extends over 11 amino acids. The chain's CDR3 is CASRGQGEQYF. The CDR3 nucleotides are TGTGCCAGCAGGGGGCAGGGCGAGCAGTACTTC.

The CDR3 region is CSARDIKGGTVYEQYF. For the CDR3, the DNA is TGCAGTGCTAGAGATATTAAAGGGGGGACAGTATACGAGCAGTACTTC. The V gene is TRBV20-1, the J gene TRBJ2-7; TRBD1 is a possible D gene (7 bases). Germline values: CDR1 DFQATT, CDR2 SNEGSKA (reference sequence). V lost 0 bases and J 4 bases, leaving 19 bases between the germline ends. This CDR3 is 16 amino acids long.

The genes are TRBV6-2 or TRBV6-3 and TRBJ2-1; no definite D call. CDR3 length: 11 amino acids. The germline CDR1 and CDR2 sequences are MNHEY and SVGEGT. Deletions cut 6 bases from V and 3 bases from J, with 3 bases between. CDR3 amino acids: CASRDYNEQFF. CDR3 in DNA: TGTGCCAGCAGGGACTACAATGAGCAGTTCTTC.

In its sample, this clonotype is medium-sized. V usage is TRBV28 and J usage is TRBJ1-5; unclear D gene. Trimming pared 6 bases from V and 5 bases from J, leaving 14 bases between. Germline CDR1 and CDR2: MDHEN and SYDVKM. The CDR3 extends over 14 amino acids. The CDR3 spells CASRSPFADQPQHF. CDR3 bases: TGTGCCAGCAGATCACCCTTCGCGGATCAGCCCCAGCATTTT. The entire variable domain, with the rest obtained from reference TRBV28 and TRBJ1-5, is as follows: DVKVTQSSRYLVKRTGEKVFLECVQDMDHENMFWYRQDPGLGLRLIYFSYDVKMKEKGDIPEGYSVSREKKERFSLILESASTNQTSMYLCASRSPFADQPQHFGDGTRLSIL.

Concerning this clonotype: This likely stems from a read error, as it lies one base from a far larger clone. The chain combines TRBV6-2 or TRBV6-3 with TRBJ2-7; D is possibly TRBD2 (7 bases). Deletions cut 4 bases from V and 7 bases from J, with 14 bases between. The germline V gene has CDR1 MNHEY and CDR2 SVGEGT. The CDR3 is 13 amino acids. Here the CDR3 DNA reads TGTGCCAGCAGTTTACAGGGAGGGAATGAGCAGTACTTC. Translating it yields CASSLQGGNEQYF.

Relative to its sample, this clonotype is medium-sized (0.01 to 0.1%). The chain joins TRBV7-6 to TRBJ2-7, with D possibly matching TRBD1 (5 bases). The CDR3 extends over 13 amino acids. V was clipped by 1 base and J by 7 bases, with 11 bases between them. From germline, CDR1 is SGHVS and CDR2 FNYEAQ. The CDR3 nucleotides are TGTGCCAGCAGCTTAGGACAGTCATCGGAGCAGTACTTC. Its translation is CASSLGQSSEQYF.

As regards this clonotype: A far larger clone differs by one base, so this is likely a read error. This rearrangement joins TRBV2 to TRBJ2-7; 10 nucleotides align to TRBD2. V lost 6 bases, J lost 5 bases, and 10 bases stayed unmatched. CDR1 is SNHLY, CDR2 FYNNEI, per germline. CDR3 length: 15 amino acids. The CDR3: CASSEGTSDLHEQYF. The CDR3 bases are TGTGCCAGCAGCGAGGGGACTAGCGACCTCCACGAGCAGTACTTC.

As concerns this clonotype: Relative to the germline gene, one junction end is altered; a read error may explain this. V is TRBV11-2 and J is TRBJ2-7; D may be TRBD2 (6 bases). This CDR3 is built from 12 residues. Germline CDR1 is SGHAT and CDR2 is FQNNGV. The CDR3 is CASSRIAGITQF. The CDR3 DNA reads TGTGCCAGCAGCCGCATTGCGGGGATCACCCAATTC.

This clonotype was seen at least ten times. V and J are TRBV15 and TRBJ2-1, with D unclear. The germline V gene encodes CDR1 LNHNV and CDR2 YYDKDF (reference sequence). Trimming took 3 bases from V and 2 from J, leaving 14 bases between them. There are 16 residues in the CDR3. In DNA, the CDR3 is TGTGCCACCAGCAGCGTTGAACTCAGAACCTACAATGAGCAGTTCTTC. It codes for CATSSVELRTYNEQFF.